This T cell receptor beta chain was retrieved from a study of blood T cell repertoires in COVID-19. The germline V and J ends were trimmed by 4 bases and 2 bases, with 12 bases remaining between them. In germline, CDR1 is MNHEY, CDR2 SMNVEV (reference sequence). This CDR3 has 14 amino acids. Under the authors' procedure: By means of reference gene primer amplification, nucleated cell counts were estimated. Clones were read by immunoSEQ multiplex PCR, and TCRdb kept only the in-frame ones, dropping some. The D gene and trimming were derived from the DNA, and the V and J assignments and clone size from that table. The sample holds around 15,000 clones; roughly 89% are singletons and the top ten take 2% to 3%.

The specimen sequenced was peripheral blood. This chain links TRBV27 with TRBJ2-7; D is perhaps TRBD1 (8 bases). The receptor was derived from a woman between 65 and 79 years old in a cohort sampled during active or convalescent COVID-19. The CDR3 bases are TGTGCCAGCAGTTACAGGGGGGGGCCCTACGAGCAGTACTTC. Translating gives CASSYRGGPYEQYF.